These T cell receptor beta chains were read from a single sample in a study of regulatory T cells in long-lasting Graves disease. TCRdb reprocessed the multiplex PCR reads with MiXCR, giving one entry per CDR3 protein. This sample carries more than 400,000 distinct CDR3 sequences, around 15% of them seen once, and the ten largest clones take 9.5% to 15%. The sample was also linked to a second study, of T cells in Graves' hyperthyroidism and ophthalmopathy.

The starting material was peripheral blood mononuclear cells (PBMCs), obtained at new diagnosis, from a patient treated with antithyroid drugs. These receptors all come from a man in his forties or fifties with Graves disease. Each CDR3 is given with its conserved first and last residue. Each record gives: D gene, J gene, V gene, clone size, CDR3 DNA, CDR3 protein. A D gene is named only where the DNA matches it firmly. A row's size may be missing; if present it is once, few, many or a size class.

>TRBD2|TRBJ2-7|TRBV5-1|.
TGCGCCAGCAGCTTGGCTAGCGGGAGCGGGGAGCAGTACTTC
CASSLASGSGEQYF
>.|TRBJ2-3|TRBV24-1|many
TGTGCCACCTCTCCCTCGGGCACAGATACGCAGTATTTT
CATSPSGTDTQYF
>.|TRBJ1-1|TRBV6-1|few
TGTGCCAGCAGCTTGCTTCGTTACACTGAAGCTTTCTTT
CASSLLRYTEAFF
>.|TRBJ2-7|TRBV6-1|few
TGTGCCAGCATGGGCCGGGGGCCAAACTCCTACGAGCAGTACTTC
CASMGRGPNSYEQYF
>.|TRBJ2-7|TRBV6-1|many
TGTGCCAGCAGCTCCGGTGGGGGTGGCTACGAGCAGTACTTC
CASSSGGGGYEQYF
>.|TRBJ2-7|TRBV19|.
TGTGCCAGTAGTATGGCGCAGGCGTTCTCCTACGAGCAGTACTTC
CASSMAQAFSYEQYF
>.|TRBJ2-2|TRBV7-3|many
TGTGCCAGCAGCTCCCAGGGGACGAACACCGGGGAGCTGTTTTTT
CASSSQGTNTGELFF
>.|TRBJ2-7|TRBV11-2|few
TGTGCCAGCAGCTTAGATAGTGATCCCGAGCAGTACTTC
CASSLDSDPEQYF
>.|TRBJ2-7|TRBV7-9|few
TGTGCCAGCAGCTTAGCGGGGTTTGGCGAGCAGTACTTC
CASSLAGFGEQYF
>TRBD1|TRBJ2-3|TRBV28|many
TGTGCCAGCAGTTTAAGGGTAGGGACAGGGTTTTCGGCAGATACGCAGTATTTT
CASSLRVGTGFSADTQYF
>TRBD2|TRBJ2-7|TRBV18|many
TGTGCCAGCTCACCACAGACTAGCGGCTCCTACGAGCAGTACTTC
CASSPQTSGSYEQYF
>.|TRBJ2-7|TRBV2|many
TGTGCCAGCAGTCGAGGGGACCAAATTTACGAGCAGTACTTC
CASSRGDQIYEQYF
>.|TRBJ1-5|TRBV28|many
TGTGCCAGCAGTTTTATAGGTACAGGGAACCAGCCCCAGCATTTT
CASSFIGTGNQPQHF
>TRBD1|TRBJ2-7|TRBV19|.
TGTGCCACCTCGGACAGGGCCACCTACGAGCAGTACTTC
CATSDRATYEQYF